The clone carrying this T cell receptor beta chain was counted ten times or more. The data derive from a study of CD8 T cells in ankylosing spondylitis. The CDR3 consists of 12 residues. The V gene's germline CDR1 is LNHNV and CDR2 YYDKDF (reference sequence). The ends were cut back, 5 bases at V and 7 bases at J, with 9 bases in the middle. Quantitative 5'-RACE with molecular barcodes generated TCR beta libraries. One entry per CDR3 protein results from TCRdb running MiXCR on the 5' RACE reads. This sample has tens of thousands of distinct CDR3 sequences, with 4.5% to 6% found just once. Material for sequencing was blood, either unsorted or a sorted T cell fraction (not recorded which). The chain links TRBV15 to TRBJ1-5; possibly TRBD1 for D (6 bases). The receptor was derived from a male donor with ankylosing spondylitis or in good health (not recorded which). CDR3 coding DNA: TGTGCCACCAGCGTGGGGGGCCAGCCCCAGCATTTT. This codes for CATSVGGQPQHF.